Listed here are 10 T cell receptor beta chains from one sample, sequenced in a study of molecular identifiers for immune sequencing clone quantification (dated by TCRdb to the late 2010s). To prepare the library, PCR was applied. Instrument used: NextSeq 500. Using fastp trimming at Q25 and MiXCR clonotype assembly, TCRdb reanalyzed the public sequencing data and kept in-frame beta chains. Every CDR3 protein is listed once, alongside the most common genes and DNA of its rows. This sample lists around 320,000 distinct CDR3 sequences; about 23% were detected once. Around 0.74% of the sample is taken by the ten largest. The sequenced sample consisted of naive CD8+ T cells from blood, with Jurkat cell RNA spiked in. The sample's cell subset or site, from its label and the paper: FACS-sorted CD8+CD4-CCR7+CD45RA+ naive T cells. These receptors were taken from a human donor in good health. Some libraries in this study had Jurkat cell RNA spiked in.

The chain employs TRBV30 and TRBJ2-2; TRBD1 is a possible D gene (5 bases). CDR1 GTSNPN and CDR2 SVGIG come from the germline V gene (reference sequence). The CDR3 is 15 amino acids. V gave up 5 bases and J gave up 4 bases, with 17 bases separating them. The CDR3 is CAWGARASFTGELFF. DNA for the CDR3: TGTGCCTGGGGGGCCCGGGCCAGTTTCACCGGGGAGCTGTTTTTT.

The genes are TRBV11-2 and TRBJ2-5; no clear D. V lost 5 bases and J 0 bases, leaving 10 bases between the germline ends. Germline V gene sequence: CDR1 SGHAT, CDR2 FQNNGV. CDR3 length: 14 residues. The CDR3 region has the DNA TGTGCCAGCAGCGGGAAAACAAACCAAGAGACCCAGTACTTC. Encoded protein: CASSGKTNQETQYF.

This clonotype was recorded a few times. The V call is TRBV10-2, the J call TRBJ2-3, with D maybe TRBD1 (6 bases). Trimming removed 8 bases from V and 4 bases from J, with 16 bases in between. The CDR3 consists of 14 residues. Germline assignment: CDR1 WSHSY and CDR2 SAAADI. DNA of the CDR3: TGCGCCAGCCGGTCCAGGGGAACCCCAGATACGCAGTATTTT. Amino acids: CASRSRGTPDTQYF.

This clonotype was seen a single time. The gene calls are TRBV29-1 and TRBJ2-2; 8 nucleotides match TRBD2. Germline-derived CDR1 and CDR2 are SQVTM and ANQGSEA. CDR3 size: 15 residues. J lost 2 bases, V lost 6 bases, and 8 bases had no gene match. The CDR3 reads CSVATSGTNTGELFF. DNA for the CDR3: TGCAGCGTCGCTACTAGCGGTACAAACACCGGGGAGCTGTTTTTT.

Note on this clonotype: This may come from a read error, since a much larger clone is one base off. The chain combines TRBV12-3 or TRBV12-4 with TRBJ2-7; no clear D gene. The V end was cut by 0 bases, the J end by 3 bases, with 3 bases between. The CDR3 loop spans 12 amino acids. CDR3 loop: CASSLACYEQYF. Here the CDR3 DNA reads TGTGCCAGCAGTTTAGCGTGCTACGAGCAGTACTTC.

CDR3 protein: CASSLVSAAYEQYF. For the CDR3, the DNA is TGTGCCAGCAGCTTAGTAAGTGCGGCCTACGAGCAGTACTTC. The gene calls are TRBV7-9 and TRBJ2-7, with D unclear. Germline V gene lookup returns CDR1 SEHNR and CDR2 FQNEAQ (reference sequence). Trimming removed 1 base from V and 2 bases from J, with 9 bases in between. This CDR3 spans 14 amino acids.

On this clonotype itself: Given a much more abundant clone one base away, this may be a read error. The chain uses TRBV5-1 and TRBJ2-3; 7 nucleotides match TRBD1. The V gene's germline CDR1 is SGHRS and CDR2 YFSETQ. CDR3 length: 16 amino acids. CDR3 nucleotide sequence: TGCGCCGGCAGCTTGGATCGGGACAGAGACACAGATACGCAGTATTTT. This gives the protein CAGSLDRDRDTDTQYF.

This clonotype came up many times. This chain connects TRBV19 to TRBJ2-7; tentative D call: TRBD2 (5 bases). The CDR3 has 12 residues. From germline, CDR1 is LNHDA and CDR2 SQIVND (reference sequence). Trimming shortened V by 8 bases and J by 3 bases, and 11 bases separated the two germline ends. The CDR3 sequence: CASGGSLYEQYF. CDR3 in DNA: TGTGCCAGTGGAGGTTCCCTCTACGAGCAGTACTTC.

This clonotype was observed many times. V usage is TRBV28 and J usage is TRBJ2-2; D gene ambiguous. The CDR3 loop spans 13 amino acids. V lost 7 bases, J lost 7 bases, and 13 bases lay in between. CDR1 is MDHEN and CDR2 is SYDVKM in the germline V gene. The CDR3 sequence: CASTSNIGGELFF. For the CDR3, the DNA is TGTGCCAGCACCTCCAACATCGGCGGGGAGCTGTTTTTT.

CDR3 DNA sequence: TGTGCCAGCAGTCGGACAGGGGGTGGCAATCAGCCCCAGCATTTT. Its protein product is CASSRTGGGNQPQHF. V and J are TRBV12-3 or TRBV12-4 and TRBJ1-5; 10 bases align to TRBD1. V shed 5 bases, J shed 2 bases, and the junction held 3 bases outside the gene matches. The CDR3 totals 15 residues.